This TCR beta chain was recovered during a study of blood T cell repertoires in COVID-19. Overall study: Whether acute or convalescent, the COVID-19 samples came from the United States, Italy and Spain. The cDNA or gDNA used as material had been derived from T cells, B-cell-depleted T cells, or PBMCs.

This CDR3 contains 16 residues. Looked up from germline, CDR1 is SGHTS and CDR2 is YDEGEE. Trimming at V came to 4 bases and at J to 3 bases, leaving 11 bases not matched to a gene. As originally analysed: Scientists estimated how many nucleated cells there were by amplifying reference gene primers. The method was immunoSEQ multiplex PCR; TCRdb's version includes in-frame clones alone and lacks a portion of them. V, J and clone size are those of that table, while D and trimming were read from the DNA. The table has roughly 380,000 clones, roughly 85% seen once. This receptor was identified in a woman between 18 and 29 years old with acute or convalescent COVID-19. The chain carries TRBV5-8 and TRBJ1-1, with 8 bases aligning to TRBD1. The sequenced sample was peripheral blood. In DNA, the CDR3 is TGTGCCAGCAGCCCCGGACAGGGAGGATGGGACACTGAAGCTTTCTTT. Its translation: CASSPGQGGWDTEAFF.